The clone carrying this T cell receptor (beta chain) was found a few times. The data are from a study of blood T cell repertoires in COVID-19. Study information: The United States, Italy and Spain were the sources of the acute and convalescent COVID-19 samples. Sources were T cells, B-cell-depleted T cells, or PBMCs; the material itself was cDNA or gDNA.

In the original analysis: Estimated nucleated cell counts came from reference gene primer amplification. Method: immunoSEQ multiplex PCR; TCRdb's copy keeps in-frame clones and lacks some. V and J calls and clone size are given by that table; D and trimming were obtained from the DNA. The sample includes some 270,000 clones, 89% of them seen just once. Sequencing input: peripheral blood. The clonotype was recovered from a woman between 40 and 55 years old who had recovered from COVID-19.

In DNA form, the CDR3 reads TGTGCCAGCAGTTACATACGGGACAGGGGTGGCGAGCAGTACTTC. Protein sequence: CASSYIRDRGGEQYF. The rearrangement links TRBV6-5 to TRBJ2-7, with TRBD1 matching over 10 bases. The CDR3 runs to 15 residues. Per germline, CDR1 MNHEY and CDR2 SVGAGI. V was pared by 2 bases and J by 6 bases, with 7 bases of the junction left unmatched.